This is a list of T cell receptor beta chains from one sample in a study of T-cell reconstitution after alpha-beta-depleted transplantation in children. A single record per CDR3 protein comes from TCRdb applying MiXCR to the PCR reads. Of almost 500,000 distinct CDR3 sequences detected, about 10% appear once; the ten largest clones hold about 2%. The sample here was PBMCs, taken before TCRalphabeta/CD19-depleted stem cell transplant. Every receptor here comes from a child aged 2-15 years with inherited bone marrow failure, due to receive a stem cell transplant. The CDR3 runs from the conserved cysteine through the conserved F or W. Each record gives: V gene, J gene, CDR3 protein.

V: TRBV12-3/TRBV12-4; J: TRBJ2-3; CDR3: CASSGQAYDTQYF
V: TRBV12-3/TRBV12-4; J: TRBJ2-1; CDR3: CASSSRLAGVYNEQFF
V: TRBV29-1; J: TRBJ1-1; CDR3: CSVVAGLGEAFF
V: TRBV12-3/TRBV12-4; J: TRBJ2-4; CDR3: CASSRDGQLAKNIQYF
V: TRBV9; J: TRBJ1-2; CDR3: CASSVGGAAYGYTF
V: TRBV19; J: TRBJ2-1; CDR3: CASTVGGAINEQFF
V: TRBV24-1; J: TRBJ2-6; CDR3: CATSEATGVSGANVLTF
V: TRBV5-1; J: TRBJ2-3; CDR3: CASSLGVEESTDTQYF
V: TRBV15; J: TRBJ2-1; CDR3: CATSRDRTVNEQFF
V: TRBV6-1; J: TRBJ2-7; CDR3: CASSLSGQGGIHEQYF
V: TRBV7-9; J: TRBJ2-1; CDR3: CASSRDSNEQFF
V: TRBV15; J: TRBJ1-1; CDR3: CATSRDRWGTEAFF
V: TRBV20-1; J: TRBJ2-7; CDR3: CSARSSGQRSYEQYF
V: TRBV5-1; J: TRBJ2-5; CDR3: CASSLVPGQETQYF
V: TRBV29-1; J: TRBJ1-1; CDR3: CSGQEGSRAVGTEAFF
V: TRBV6-5; J: TRBJ1-2; CDR3: CASSYSSLDGYTF
V: TRBV15; J: TRBJ2-5; CDR3: CATSSGRWETQYF
V: TRBV27; J: TRBJ1-5; CDR3: CASSQMGQPQHF
V: TRBV18; J: TRBJ1-1; CDR3: CASSPASALMNTEAFF
V: TRBV4-3; J: TRBJ2-7; CDR3: CASSQDWSGGSYEQYF
V: TRBV9; J: TRBJ2-7; CDR3: CASSASSSGSSYEQYF
V: TRBV4-1; J: TRBJ2-7; CDR3: CASSQAGLAGLYEQYF
V: TRBV4-3; J: TRBJ1-2; CDR3: CASSPGQSSSQGYTF
V: TRBV27; J: TRBJ1-4; CDR3: CASSLMGQGEKLFF
V: TRBV30; J: TRBJ1-1; CDR3: CAWPNTEAFF
V: TRBV4-3; J: TRBJ2-7; CDR3: CASSQGVRDEQYF
V: TRBV20-1; J: TRBJ2-1; CDR3: CCASVLKAGNPSGEQFF
V: TRBV6-5; J: TRBJ2-7; CDR3: CASSYIPFYEQYF
V: TRBV29-1; J: TRBJ2-5; CDR3: CSDLDRFKETQYF